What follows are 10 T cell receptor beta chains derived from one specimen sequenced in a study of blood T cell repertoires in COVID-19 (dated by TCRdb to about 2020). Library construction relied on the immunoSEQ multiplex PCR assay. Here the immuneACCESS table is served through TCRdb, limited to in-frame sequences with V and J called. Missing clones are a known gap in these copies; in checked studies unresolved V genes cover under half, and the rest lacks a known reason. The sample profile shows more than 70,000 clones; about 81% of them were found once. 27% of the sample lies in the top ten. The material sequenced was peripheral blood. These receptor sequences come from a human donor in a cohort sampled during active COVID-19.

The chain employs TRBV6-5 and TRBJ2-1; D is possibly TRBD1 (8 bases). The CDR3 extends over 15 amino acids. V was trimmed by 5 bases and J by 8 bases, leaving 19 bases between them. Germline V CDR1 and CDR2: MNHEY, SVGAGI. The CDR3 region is CASSPRQGRVDEQFF. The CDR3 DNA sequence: TGTGCCAGCAGTCCCCGACAGGGGAGGGTGGATGAGCAGTTCTTC.

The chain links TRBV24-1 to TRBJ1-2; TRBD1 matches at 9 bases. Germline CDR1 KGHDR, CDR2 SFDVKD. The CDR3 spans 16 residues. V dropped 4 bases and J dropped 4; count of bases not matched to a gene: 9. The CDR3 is CATSDPGTGNPYGYTF. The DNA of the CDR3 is TGTGCCACCAGTGACCCGGGGACAGGGAATCCCTATGGCTACACCTTC.

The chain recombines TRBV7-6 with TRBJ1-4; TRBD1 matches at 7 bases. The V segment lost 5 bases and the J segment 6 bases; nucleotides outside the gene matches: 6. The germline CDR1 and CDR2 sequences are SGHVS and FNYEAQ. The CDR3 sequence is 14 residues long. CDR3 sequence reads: CASSKGQSYEKLFF. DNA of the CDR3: TGTGCCAGCAGCAAGGGACAGTCTTATGAAAAACTGTTTTTT.

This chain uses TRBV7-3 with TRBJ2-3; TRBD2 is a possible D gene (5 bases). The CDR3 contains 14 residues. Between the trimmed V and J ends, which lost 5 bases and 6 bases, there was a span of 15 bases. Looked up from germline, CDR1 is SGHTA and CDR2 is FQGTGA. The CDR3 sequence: CASSPGVGGDTQYF. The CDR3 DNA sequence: TGTGCCAGCAGCCCCGGGGTGGGCGGGGATACGCAGTATTTT.

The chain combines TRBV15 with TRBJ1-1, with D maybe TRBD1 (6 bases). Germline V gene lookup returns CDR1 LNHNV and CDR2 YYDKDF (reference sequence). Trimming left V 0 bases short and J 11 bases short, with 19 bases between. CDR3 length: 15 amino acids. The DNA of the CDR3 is TGTGCCACCAGCAGAGACCCTACAGGGATCGGGGAGGCTTTCTTT. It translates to CATSRDPTGIGEAFF.

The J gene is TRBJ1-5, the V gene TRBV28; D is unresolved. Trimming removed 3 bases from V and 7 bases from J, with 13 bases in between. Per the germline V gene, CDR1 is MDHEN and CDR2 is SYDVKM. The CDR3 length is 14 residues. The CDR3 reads CASSFWGASQPQHF. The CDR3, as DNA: TGTGCCAGCAGTTTCTGGGGAGCTAGCCAGCCCCAGCATTTT.

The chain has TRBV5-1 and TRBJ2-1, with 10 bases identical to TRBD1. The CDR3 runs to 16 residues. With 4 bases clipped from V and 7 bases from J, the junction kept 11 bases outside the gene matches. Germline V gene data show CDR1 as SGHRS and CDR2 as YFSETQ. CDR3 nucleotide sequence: TGCGCCAGCAGCCCCAGTCCCGGGACAGGGGAGAATGAGCAGTTCTTC. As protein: CASSPSPGTGENEQFF. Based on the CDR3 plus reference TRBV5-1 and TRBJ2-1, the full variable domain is KAGVTQTPRYLIKTRGQQVTLSCSPISGHRSVSWYQQTPGQGLQFLFEYFSETQRNKGNFPGRFSGRQFSNSRSEMNVSTLELGDSALYLCASSPSPGTGENEQFFGPGTRLTVL.

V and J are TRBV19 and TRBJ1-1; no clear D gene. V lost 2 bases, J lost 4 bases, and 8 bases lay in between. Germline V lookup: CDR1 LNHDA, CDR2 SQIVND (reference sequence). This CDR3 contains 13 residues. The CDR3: CASSITRGTEAFF. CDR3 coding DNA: TGTGCCAGTAGTATAACAAGAGGCACTGAAGCTTTCTTT. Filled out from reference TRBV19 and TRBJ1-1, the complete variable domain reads DGGITQSPKYLFRKEGQNVTLSCEQNLNHDAMYWYRQDPGQGLRLIYYSQIVNDFQKGDIAEGYSVSREKKESFPLTVTSAQKNPTAFYLCASSITRGTEAFFGQGTRLTVV.

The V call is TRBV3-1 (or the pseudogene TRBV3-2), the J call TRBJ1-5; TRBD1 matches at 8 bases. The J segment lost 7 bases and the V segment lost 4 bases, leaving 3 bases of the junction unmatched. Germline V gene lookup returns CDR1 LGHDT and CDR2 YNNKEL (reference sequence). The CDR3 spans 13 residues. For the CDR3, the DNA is TGTGCCAGCAGCCCGGACAGGGCGCAGCCCCAGCATTTT. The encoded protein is CASSPDRAQPQHF.

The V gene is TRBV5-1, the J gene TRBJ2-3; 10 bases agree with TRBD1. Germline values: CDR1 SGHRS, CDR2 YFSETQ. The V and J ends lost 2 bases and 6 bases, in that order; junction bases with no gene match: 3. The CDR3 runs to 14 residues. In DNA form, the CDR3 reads TGCGCCAGCAGCTTAAGGACAGGGGGGGATACGCAGTATTTT. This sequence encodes CASSLRTGGDTQYF.